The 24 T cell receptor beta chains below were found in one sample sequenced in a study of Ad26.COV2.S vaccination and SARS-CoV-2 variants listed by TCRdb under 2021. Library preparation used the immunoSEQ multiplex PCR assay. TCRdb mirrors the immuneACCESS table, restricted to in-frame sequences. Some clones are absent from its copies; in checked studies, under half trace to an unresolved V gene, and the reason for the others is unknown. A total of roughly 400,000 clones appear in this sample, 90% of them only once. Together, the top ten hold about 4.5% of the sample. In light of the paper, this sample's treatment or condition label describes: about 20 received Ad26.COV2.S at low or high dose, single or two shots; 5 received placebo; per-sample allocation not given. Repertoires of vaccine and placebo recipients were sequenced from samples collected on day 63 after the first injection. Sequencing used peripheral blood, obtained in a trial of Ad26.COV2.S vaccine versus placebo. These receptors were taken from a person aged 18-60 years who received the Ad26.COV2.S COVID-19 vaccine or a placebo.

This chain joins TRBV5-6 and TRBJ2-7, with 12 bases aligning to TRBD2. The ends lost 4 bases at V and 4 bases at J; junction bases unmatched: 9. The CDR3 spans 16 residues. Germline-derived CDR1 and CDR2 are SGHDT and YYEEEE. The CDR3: CASSPTGLAGWYEQYF. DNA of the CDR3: TGTGCCAGCAGCCCAACAGGACTAGCGGGATGGTACGAGCAGTACTTC.

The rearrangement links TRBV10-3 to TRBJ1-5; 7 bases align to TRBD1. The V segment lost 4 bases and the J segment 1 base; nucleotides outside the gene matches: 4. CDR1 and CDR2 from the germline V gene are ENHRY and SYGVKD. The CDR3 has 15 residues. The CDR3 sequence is CAISAVTGSNQPQHF. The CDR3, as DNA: TGTGCCATCAGTGCTGTGACAGGGAGCAATCAGCCCCAGCATTTT.

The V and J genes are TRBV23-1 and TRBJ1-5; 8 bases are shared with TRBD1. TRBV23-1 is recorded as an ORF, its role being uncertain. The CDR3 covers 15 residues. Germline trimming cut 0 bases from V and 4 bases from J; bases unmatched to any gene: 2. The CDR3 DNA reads TGCGCCAGCAGTCAATCGTGGACAGGGAATCAGCCCCAGCATTTT. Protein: CASSQSWTGNQPQHF.

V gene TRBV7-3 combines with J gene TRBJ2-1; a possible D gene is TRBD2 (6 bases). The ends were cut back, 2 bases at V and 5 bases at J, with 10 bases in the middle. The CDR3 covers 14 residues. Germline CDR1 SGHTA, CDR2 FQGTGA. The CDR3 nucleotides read TGTGCCAGCAGCTTAGGGGGACTTAACAATGAGCAGTTCTTC. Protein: CASSLGGLNNEQFF.

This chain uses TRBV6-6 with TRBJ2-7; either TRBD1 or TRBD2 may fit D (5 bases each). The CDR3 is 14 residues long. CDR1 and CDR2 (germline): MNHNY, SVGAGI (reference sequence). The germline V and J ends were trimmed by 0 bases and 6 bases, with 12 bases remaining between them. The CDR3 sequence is CASSYSREEGEQYF. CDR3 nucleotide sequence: TGTGCCAGCAGTTACTCCAGGGAAGAGGGCGAGCAGTACTTC.

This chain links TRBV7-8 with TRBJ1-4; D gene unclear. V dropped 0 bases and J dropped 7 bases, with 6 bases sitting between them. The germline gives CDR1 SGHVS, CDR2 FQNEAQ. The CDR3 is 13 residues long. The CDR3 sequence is CASSLAGGEKLFF. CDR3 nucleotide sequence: TGTGCCAGCAGCTTAGCGGGCGGTGAAAAACTGTTTTTT.

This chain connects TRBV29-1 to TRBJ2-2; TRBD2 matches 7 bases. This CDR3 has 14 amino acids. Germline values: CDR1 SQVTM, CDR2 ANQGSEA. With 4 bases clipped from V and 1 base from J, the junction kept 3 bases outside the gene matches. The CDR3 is CSVGVAGNTGELFF. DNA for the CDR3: TGCAGCGTTGGGGTAGCGGGGAACACCGGGGAGCTGTTTTTT.

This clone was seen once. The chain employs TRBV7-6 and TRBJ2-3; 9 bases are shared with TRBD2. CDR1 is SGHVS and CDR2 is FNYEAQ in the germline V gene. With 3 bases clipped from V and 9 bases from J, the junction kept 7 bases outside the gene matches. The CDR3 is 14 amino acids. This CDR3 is CASSLIAGGGTQYF. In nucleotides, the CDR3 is TGTGCCAGCAGCTTGATCGCGGGAGGGGGAACGCAGTATTTT.

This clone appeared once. The CDR3 loop reads CASSGGLTTPSTDTQYF. For the CDR3, the DNA is TGTGCCAGCAGCGGAGGACTGACTACCCCGAGCACAGATACGCAGTATTTT. V usage is TRBV7-2 and J usage is TRBJ2-3, with D perhaps TRBD2 (5 bases). Germline lookup yields CDR1 SGHTA and CDR2 FQGNSA. The V end lost 5 bases, the J end lost 0 bases, and 18 bases lay between the germline ends. The CDR3 loop spans 17 amino acids.

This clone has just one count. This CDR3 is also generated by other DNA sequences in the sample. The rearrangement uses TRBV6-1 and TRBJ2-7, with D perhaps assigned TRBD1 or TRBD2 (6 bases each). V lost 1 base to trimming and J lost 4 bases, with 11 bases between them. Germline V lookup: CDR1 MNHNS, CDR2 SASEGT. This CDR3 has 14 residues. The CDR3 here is CASSEVGGAYEQYF. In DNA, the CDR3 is TGTGCCAGCAGTGAAGTCGGGGGCGCGTACGAGCAGTACTTC.

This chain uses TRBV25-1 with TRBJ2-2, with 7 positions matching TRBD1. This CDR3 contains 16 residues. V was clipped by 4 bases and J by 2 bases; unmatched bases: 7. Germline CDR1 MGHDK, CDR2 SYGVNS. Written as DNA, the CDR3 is TGTGCCAGCAGTGCCTTGACAGGGAAAAACACCGGGGAGCTGTTTTTT. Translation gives CASSALTGKNTGELFF. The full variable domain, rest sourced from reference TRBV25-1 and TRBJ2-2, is EADIYQTPRYLVIGTGKKITLECSQTMGHDKMYWYQQDPGMELHLIHYSYGVNSTEKGDLSSESTVSRIRTEHFPLTLESARPSHTSQYLCASSALTGKNTGELFFGEGSRLTVL.

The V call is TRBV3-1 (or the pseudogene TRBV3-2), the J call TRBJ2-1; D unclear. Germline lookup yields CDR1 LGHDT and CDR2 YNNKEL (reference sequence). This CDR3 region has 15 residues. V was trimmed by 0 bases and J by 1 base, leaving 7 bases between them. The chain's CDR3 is CASSQEVLSYNEQFF. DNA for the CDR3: TGTGCCAGCAGCCAAGAGGTCCTTTCCTACAATGAGCAGTTCTTC.

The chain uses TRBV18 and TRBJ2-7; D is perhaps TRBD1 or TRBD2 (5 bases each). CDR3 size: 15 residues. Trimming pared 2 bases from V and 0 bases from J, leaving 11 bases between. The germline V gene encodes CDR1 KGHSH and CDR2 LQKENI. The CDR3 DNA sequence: TGTGCCAGCTCACCAGGGGGTAGAAGCTCCTACGAGCAGTACTTC. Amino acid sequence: CASSPGGRSSYEQYF.

The CDR3 region has the DNA TGTGCCAGCAGCACTGAAGCGTACACAGATACGCAGTATTTT. This gives the protein CASSTEAYTDTQYF. The chain recombines TRBV5-4 with TRBJ2-3; no clear D. The CDR3 totals 14 residues. Germline V gene lookup returns CDR1 SGHNT and CDR2 YYREEE (reference sequence). Trimming took 4 bases from V and 2 from J, leaving 11 bases between them.

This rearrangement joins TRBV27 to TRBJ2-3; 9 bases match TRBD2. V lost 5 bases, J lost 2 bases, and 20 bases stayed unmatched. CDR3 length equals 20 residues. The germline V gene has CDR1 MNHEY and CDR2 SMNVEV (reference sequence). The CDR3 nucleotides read TGTGCCAGCAGTCCCTGGAGGAGTAGCGGGAGCCGATTTTTCACAGATACGCAGTATTTT. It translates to CASSPWRSSGSRFFTDTQYF.

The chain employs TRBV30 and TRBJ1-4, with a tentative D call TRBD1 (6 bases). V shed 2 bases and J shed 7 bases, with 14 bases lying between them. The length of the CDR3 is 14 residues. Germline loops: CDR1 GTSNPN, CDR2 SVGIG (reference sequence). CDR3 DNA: TGTGCCTGGAGTACCCAAGGGGGGATTGAAAAACTGTTTTTT. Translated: CAWSTQGGIEKLFF.

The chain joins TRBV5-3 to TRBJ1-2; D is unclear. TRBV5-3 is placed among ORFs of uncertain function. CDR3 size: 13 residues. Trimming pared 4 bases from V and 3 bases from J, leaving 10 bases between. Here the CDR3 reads CARSPYSHYGYTF. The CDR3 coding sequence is TGTGCCAGAAGCCCATACAGCCACTATGGCTACACCTTC.

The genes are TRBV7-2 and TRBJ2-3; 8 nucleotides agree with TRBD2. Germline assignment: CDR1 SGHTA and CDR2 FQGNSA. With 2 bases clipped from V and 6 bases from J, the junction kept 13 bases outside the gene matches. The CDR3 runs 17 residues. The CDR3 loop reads CASSLNGGAGVGDTQYF. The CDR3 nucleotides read TGTGCCAGCAGCTTAAATGGGGGAGCGGGAGTGGGGGATACGCAGTATTTT.

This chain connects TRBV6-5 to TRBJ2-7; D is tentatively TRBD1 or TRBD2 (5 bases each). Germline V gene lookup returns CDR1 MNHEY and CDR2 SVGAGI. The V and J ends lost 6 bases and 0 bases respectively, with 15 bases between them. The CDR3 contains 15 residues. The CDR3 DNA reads TGTGCCAGCAGCGGACGTCAGGGACGCTCCTACGAGCAGTACTTC. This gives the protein CASSGRQGRSYEQYF.

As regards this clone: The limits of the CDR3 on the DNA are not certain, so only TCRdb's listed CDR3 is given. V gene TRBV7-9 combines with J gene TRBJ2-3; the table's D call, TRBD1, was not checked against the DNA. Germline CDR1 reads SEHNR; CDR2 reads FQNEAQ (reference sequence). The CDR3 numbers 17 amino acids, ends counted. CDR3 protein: CASILNFPTNTQIRSIF.

CDR3 amino acids: CASSRGDQPQHF. CDR3 DNA: TGTGCCAGCAGCCGTGGGGATCAGCCCCAGCATTTT. The chain employs TRBV27 and TRBJ1-5, with D hard to call. The CDR3 loop spans 12 amino acids. Germline lookup yields CDR1 MNHEY and CDR2 SMNVEV (reference sequence). The V end lost 6 bases, the J end lost 5 bases, and 8 bases lay between the germline ends.

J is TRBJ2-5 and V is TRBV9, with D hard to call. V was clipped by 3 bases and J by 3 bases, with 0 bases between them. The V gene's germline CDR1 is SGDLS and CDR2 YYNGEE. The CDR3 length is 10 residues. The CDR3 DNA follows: TGTGCCAGCAGCGAAGAGACCCAGTACTTC. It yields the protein CASSEETQYF.

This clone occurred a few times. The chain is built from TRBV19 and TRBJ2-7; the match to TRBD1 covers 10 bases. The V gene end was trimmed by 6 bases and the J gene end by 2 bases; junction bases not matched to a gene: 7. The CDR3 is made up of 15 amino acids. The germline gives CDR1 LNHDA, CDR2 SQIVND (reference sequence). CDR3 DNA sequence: TGTGCCAGTAGCCGGACAGGGGGGGCCCCCTACGAGCAGTACTTC. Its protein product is CASSRTGGAPYEQYF.

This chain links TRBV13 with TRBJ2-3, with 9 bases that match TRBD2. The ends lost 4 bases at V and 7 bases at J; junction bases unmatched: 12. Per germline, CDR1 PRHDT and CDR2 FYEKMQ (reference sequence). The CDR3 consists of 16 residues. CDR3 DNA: TGTGCCAGCAGCTCCTCCTTAGCGGGAGAAGTATATACGCAGTATTTT. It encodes CASSSSLAGEVYTQYF.